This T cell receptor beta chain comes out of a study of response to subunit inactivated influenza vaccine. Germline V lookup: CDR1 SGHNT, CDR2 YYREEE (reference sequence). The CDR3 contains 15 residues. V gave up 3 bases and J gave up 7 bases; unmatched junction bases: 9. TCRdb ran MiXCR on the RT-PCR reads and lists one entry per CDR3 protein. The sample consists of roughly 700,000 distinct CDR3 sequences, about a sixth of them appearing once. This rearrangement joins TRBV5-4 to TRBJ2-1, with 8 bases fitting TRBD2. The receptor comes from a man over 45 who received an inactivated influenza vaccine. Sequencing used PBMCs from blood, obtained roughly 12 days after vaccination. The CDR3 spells CASSSAGLGLNEQFF. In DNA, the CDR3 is TGTGCCAGCAGCTCAGCGGGACTAGGTTTAAATGAGCAGTTCTTC.